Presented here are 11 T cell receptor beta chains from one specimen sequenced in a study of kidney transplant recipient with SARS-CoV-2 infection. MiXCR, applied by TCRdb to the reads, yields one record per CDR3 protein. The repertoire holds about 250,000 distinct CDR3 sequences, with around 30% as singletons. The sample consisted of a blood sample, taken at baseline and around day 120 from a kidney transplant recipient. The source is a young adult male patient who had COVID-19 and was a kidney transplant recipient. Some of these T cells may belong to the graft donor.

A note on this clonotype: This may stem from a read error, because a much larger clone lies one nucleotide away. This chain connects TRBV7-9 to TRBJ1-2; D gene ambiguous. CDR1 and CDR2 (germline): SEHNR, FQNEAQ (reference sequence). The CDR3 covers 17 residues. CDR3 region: CASSGRGYHGKTYDYTF. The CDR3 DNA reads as TGTGCCAGCAGCGGGCGGGGATACCATGGAAAGACCTATGACTACACCTTC. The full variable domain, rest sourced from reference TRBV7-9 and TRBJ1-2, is DTGVSQNPRHKITKRGQNVTFRCDPISEHNRLYWYRQTLGQGPEFLTYFQNEAQLEKSRLLSDRFSAERPKGSFSTLEIQRTEQGDSAMYLCASSGRGYHGKTYDYTFGSGTRLTVV.

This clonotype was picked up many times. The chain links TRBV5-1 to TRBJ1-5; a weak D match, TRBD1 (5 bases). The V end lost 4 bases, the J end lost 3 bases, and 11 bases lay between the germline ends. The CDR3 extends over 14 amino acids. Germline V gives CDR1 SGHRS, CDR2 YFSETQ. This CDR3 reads CASSREGDNQPQHF. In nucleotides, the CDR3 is TGCGCCAGCAGCCGCGAAGGGGACAATCAGCCCCAGCATTTT.

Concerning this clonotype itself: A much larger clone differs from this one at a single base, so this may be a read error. CDR3 nucleotide sequence: TGTGCCAGAAGCGTACTAGTCTCTGGAAACACCATATATTTT. This gives the protein CARSVLVSGNTIYF. This chain uses TRBV5-5 with TRBJ1-3, with no clear D. Germline V gene data show CDR1 as SGHKS and CDR2 as YYEKEE (reference sequence). This CDR3 spans 14 amino acids. Trimming took off 8 bases at V and 0 bases at J, with 12 bases between the two ends.

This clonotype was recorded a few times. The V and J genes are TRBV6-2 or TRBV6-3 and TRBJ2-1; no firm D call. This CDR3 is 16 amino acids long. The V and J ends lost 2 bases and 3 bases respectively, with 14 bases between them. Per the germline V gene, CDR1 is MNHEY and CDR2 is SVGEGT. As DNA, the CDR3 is TGTGCCAGCAGTTACAACCAGGTGATAATCTACAATGAGCAGTTCTTC. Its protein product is CASSYNQVIIYNEQFF.

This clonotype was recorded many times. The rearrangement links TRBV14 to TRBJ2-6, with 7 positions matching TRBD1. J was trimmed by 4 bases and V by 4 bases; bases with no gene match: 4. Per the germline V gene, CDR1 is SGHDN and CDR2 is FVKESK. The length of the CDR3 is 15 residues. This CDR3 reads CASSLQGTGANVLTF. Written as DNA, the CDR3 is TGTGCCAGCAGCCTACAGGGGACCGGGGCCAACGTCCTGACTTTC. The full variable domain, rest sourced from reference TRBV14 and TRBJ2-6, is EAGVTQFPSHSVIEKGQTVTLRCDPISGHDNLYWYRRVMGKEIKFLLHFVKESKQDESGMPNNRFLAERTGGTYSTLKVQPAELEDSGVYFCASSLQGTGANVLTFGAGSRLTVL.

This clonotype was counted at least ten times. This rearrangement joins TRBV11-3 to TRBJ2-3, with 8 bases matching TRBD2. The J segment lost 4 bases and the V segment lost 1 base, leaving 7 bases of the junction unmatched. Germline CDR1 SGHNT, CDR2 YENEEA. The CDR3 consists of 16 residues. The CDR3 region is CASSLGEREIPDTQYF. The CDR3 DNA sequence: TGTGCCAGCAGCTTAGGAGAGCGGGAGATCCCAGATACGCAGTATTTT. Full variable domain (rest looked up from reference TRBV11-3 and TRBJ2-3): EAGVVQSPRYKIIEKKQPVAFWCNPISGHNTLYWYLQNLGQGPELLIRYENEEAVDDSQLPKDRFSAERLKGVDSTLKIQPAELGDSAVYLCASSLGEREIPDTQYFGPGTRLTVL.

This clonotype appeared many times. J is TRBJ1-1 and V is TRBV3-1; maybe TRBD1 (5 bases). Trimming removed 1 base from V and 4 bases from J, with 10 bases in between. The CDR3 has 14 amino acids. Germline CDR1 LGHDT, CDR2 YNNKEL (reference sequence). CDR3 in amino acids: CASSQGHGGTEAFF. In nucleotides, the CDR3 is TGTGCCAGCAGCCAAGGCCACGGGGGCACTGAAGCTTTCTTT.

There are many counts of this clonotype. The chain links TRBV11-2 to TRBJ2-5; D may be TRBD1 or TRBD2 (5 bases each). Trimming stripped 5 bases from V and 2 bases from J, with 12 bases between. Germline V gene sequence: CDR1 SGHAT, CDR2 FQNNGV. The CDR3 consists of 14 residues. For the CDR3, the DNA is TGTGCCAGCAGCCCCGGGACCCCACAAGAGACCCAGTACTTC. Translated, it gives CASSPGTPQETQYF.

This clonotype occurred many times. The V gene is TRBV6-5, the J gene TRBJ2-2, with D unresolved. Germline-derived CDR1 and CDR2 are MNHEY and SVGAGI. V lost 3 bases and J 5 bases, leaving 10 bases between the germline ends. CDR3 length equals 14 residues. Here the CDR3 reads CASSYQERTGELFF. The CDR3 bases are TGTGCCAGCAGTTATCAGGAACGGACCGGGGAGCTGTTTTTT.

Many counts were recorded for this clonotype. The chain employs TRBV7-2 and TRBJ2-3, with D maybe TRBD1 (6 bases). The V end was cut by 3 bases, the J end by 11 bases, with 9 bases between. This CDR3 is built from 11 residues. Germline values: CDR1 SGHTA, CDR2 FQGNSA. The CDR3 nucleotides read TGTGCCAGCAGCTTCGGACAGATGCAGTATTTT. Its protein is CASSFGQMQYF. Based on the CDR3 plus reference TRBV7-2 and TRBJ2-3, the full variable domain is GAGVSQSPSNKVTEKGKDVELRCDPISGHTALYWYRQSLGQGLEFLIYFQGNSAPDKSGLPSDRFSAERTGGSVSTLTIQRTQQEDSAVYLCASSFGQMQYFGPGTRLTVL.

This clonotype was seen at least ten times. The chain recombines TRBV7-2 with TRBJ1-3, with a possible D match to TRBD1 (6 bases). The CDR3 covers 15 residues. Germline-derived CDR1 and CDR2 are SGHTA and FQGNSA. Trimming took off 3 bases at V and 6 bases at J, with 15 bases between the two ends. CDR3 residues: CASSLGIPGANTIYF. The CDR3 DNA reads TGTGCCAGCAGCTTGGGAATCCCGGGGGCAAACACCATATATTTT.